These T cell receptor beta chains were read from a single sample in a study of cytomegalovirus exposure and HLA in healthy donors. Sequencing used immunoSEQ multiplex PCR; TCRdb keeps in-frame clones, though not all of them. The sample shows around 190,000 clones, over 70% of them seen only once. Specimen: PBMCs. These receptor sequences come from a man aged 35 to 55 in good health and CMV-seronegative. The CDR3 runs from the conserved cysteine through the conserved F or W. The order of the fields is clone size, J gene, V gene, D gene, CDR3 protein, CDR3 DNA. A D gene is named only where the DNA matches it firmly. Some rows mark clone size as missing; the rest say once, few, many or name a class of expanded clone.

>few|TRBJ2-7|TRBV11-3|TRBD2
CASVAGGSYEQYF
TGTGCCAGCGTAGCGGGAGGCTCCTACGAGCAGTACTTC
>NA|TRBJ2-7|TRBV11-2|TRBD1
CASSLVPDRVEQYF
TGTGCCAGCAGCTTAGTTCCGGACAGGGTAGAGCAGTACTTC
>NA|TRBJ2-1|TRBV7-2|TRBD1
CASTPQGQGEYNEQFF
TGTGCCAGCACCCCCCAGGGACAGGGCGAATACAATGAGCAGTTCTTC
>NA|TRBJ2-7|TRBV18|TRBD2
CASSPITSGRQSEQYF
TGTGCCAGCTCACCCATAACTAGCGGGAGGCAAAGCGAGCAGTACTTC
>once|TRBJ2-7|TRBV4-3|TRBD1
CASSQAGTGASYEQYF
TGCGCCAGCAGCCAAGCCGGGACAGGGGCCTCCTACGAGCAGTACTTC
>NA|TRBJ2-4|TRBV19|NA
CASSLSPGGVLAKNIQYF
TGTGCCAGTAGTCTCTCCCCCGGGGGAGTTCTAGCCAAAAACATTCAGTACTTC
>NA|TRBJ1-2|TRBV19|NA
CASSRTVYGYTF
TGTGCCAGTAGTAGGACAGTTTATGGCTACACCTTC
>NA|TRBJ2-5|TRBV4-1|NA
CASSQENRAQETQYF
TGCGCCAGCAGCCAAGAAAACAGGGCCCAAGAGACCCAGTACTTC
>NA|TRBJ2-2|TRBV19|NA
CASSSDRRMNTGELFF
TGTGCCAGTAGTAGCGACAGGCGAATGAACACCGGGGAGCTGTTTTTT
>NA|TRBJ2-7|TRBV5-8|NA
CASSLERGAVSYEQYF
TGTGCCAGCAGCTTGGAGCGCGGGGCTGTCTCCTACGAGCAGTACTTC
>NA|TRBJ2-7|TRBV7-2|TRBD2
CASSSLLAGGRREQYF
TGTGCCAGCAGCTCTCTCTTAGCGGGAGGGCGAAGGGAGCAGTACTTC
>NA|TRBJ2-3|TRBV9|TRBD2
CASGPSGNTDTQYF
TGTGCCAGCGGGCCTAGCGGTAACACAGATACGCAGTATTTT
>NA|TRBJ2-7|TRBV27|TRBD1
CASWDGTGGYEQYF
TGTGCCAGTTGGGACGGGACAGGGGGCTACGAGCAGTACTTC
>NA|TRBJ1-5|TRBV19|TRBD1
CASSPLNRGTNQPQHF
TGTGCCAGTAGTCCCCTGAACAGGGGAACGAATCAGCCCCAGCATTTT
>NA|TRBJ2-2|TRBV19|NA
CASSVGTRTGELFF
TGTGCCAGTAGTGTTGGGACTCGCACCGGGGAGCTGTTTTTT
>NA|TRBJ2-7|TRBV7-9|NA
CASAGGLTYEQYF
TGTGCCAGCGCCGGAGGGCTTACCTACGAGCAGTACTTC
>NA|TRBJ1-4|TRBV30|TRBD1
CAWRARTGYYEKLFF
TGTGCCTGGAGAGCGCGGACAGGGTATTATGAAAAACTGTTTTTT
>NA|TRBJ2-3|TRBV7-2|TRBD2
CASSPSGVDTQYF
TGTGCCAGCAGTCCCAGCGGGGTAGATACGCAGTATTTT
>NA|TRBJ2-2|TRBV7-2|TRBD1
CASSLRKGARTGELFF
TGTGCCAGCAGCTTAAGGAAGGGGGCGAGGACCGGGGAGCTGTTTTTT
>NA|TRBJ1-5|TRBV27|TRBD1
CASSPGTVGQPQHF
TGTGCCAGCAGTCCCGGGACAGTTGGTCAGCCCCAGCATTTT
>NA|TRBJ2-1|TRBV4-3|NA
CASSPSVQQALNEQFF
TGCGCCAGCAGCCCGTCCGTCCAGCAGGCCCTTAATGAGCAGTTCTTC
>NA|TRBJ1-1|TRBV7-2|TRBD1
CASSLAQGVTEAFF
TGTGCCAGCAGCTTGGCGCAGGGGGTCACTGAAGCTTTCTTT
>NA|TRBJ2-7|TRBV27|TRBD2
CASSLVLAGGYEQYF
TGTGCCAGCAGTTTAGTTCTAGCGGGAGGCTACGAGCAGTACTTC
>NA|TRBJ2-7|TRBV29-1|NA
CSGEKEDEQYF
TGCAGCGGAGAAAAGGAGGACGAGCAGTACTTC
>few|TRBJ1-4|TRBV7-9|NA
CASSPTRTAEKLFF
TGTGCCAGCAGCCCGACCCGTACAGCTGAAAAACTGTTTTTT
>NA|TRBJ2-4|TRBV19|NA
CASSKPPGLGAKNIQYF
TGTGCCAGTAGTAAACCCCCAGGGCTGGGAGCCAAAAACATTCAGTACTTC
>NA|TRBJ2-2|TRBV19|TRBD1
CASTAGQGATGELFF
TGTGCCAGTACCGCGGGACAGGGTGCGACCGGGGAGCTGTTTTTT
>NA|TRBJ2-2|TRBV5-4|NA
CASSLTSFSGELFF
TGTGCCAGCAGCTTGACTAGTTTCTCCGGGGAGCTGTTTTTT
>NA|TRBJ1-5|TRBV7-2|NA
CASSRNKNDQPQHF
TGTGCCAGCAGCCGTAACAAGAATGATCAGCCCCAGCATTTT
>NA|TRBJ2-7|TRBV7-2|TRBD2
CASSQSGGGTYEQYF
TGTGCCAGCAGCCAAAGCGGGGGGGGGACCTACGAGCAGTACTTC
>NA|TRBJ1-3|TRBV2|NA
CASSERLGNTIYF
TGTGCCAGCAGTGAGAGACTAGGAAACACCATATATTTT
>once|TRBJ2-5|TRBV7-2|NA
CASSPNWAVGETQYF
TGTGCCAGCAGCCCAAACTGGGCCGTTGGCGAGACCCAGTACTTC
>NA|TRBJ2-5|TRBV6-6|TRBD2
CASRLGGGEQETQYF
TGTGCCAGCAGGCTCGGCGGGGGGGAGCAAGAGACCCAGTACTTC
>NA|TRBJ2-7|TRBV4-3|NA
CASSQERQVYEQYF
TGCGCCAGCAGCCAAGAAAGACAGGTATACGAGCAGTACTTC
>NA|TRBJ2-1|TRBV7-2|TRBD2
CASTQSPAGGKNEQFF
TGTGCCAGCACACAATCGCCCGCGGGGGGTAAGAATGAGCAGTTCTTC
>NA|TRBJ2-2|TRBV7-2|NA
CASSWGVNTGELFF
TGTGCCAGCAGCTGGGGGGTCAATACCGGGGAGCTGTTTTTT
>NA|TRBJ1-2|TRBV11-3|NA
CASSLDSREGF
TGTGCCAGCAGCTTAGATTCCAGGGAAGGATTC
>NA|TRBJ1-6|TRBV30|NA
CASTSTAANNSPLHF
TGTGCCTCCACGTCCACAGCAGCAAATAATTCACCCCTCCACTTT
>NA|TRBJ1-1|TRBV20-1|NA
CSASQGAEAFF
TGCAGTGCTAGTCAAGGGGCTGAAGCTTTCTTT
>NA|TRBJ2-6|TRBV5-8|NA
CASSVAEGQPKYSGANVLTF
TGTGCCAGCAGCGTGGCGGAGGGACAGCCAAAATACTCTGGGGCCAACGTCCTGACTTTC
>NA|TRBJ2-7|TRBV12-5|NA
CASGLGSTGSYEQYF
TGTGCTAGTGGTTTGGGTTCCACAGGATCCTACGAGCAGTACTTC
>NA|TRBJ2-3|TRBV7-6|NA
CASSLTHRDTQYF
TGTGCCAGCAGCTTAACCCACAGAGATACGCAGTATTTT
>NA|TRBJ1-4|TRBV4-3|TRBD1
CASSQDIIGTGAKLFF
TGCGCCAGCAGCCAAGATATAATCGGGACAGGGGCGAAACTGTTTTTT
>NA|TRBJ2-7|TRBV6-5|TRBD1
CASSYSGQGSYEQYF
TGTGCCAGCAGTTACTCGGGACAGGGATCGTACGAGCAGTACTTC
>NA|TRBJ2-7|TRBV30|TRBD2
CAWSNSGTSGSYEQYF
TGTGCCTGGAGTAACTCCGGGACTAGTGGGAGCTACGAGCAGTACTTC